This TCR beta chain originates from a study of blood T cell repertoires in COVID-19. Study-wide background: Sites across the United States, Italy and Spain contributed samples from acute and convalescent COVID-19.

Generated by immunoSEQ multiplex PCR, the TCRdb table keeps only in-frame clones and is missing some. The table shows about 250,000 clones, with around 83% occurring only once. This CDR3 has 13 residues. Trimming removed 1 base from V and 6 bases from J; junction bases left unmatched: 2. The germline V gene has CDR1 SNHLY and CDR2 FYNNEI. The receptor comes from a man older than 75 with acute or convalescent COVID-19. The chain recombines TRBV2 with TRBJ2-7, with TRBD2 matching over 8 bases. The sample comprised peripheral blood. The CDR3 DNA is TGTGCCAGCAGTGAAGAGCGGGGGCGCGAGCAGTACTTC. Protein product: CASSEERGREQYF.